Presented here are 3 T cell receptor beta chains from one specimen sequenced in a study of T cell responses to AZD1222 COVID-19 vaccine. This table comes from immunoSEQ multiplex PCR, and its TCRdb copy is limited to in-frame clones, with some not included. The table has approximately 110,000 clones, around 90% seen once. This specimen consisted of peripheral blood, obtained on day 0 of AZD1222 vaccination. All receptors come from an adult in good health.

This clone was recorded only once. The chain's CDR3 is CASSISGTGTYNEQFF. Written as DNA, the CDR3 is TGTGCCAGTAGTATAAGCGGGACAGGTACCTACAATGAGCAGTTCTTC. The chain is built from TRBV19 and TRBJ2-1, with D perhaps matching TRBD1 (8 bases). The V end lost 2 bases, the J end lost 2 bases, and 13 bases lay between the germline ends. The CDR3 has 16 residues. The germline V gene encodes CDR1 LNHDA and CDR2 SQIVND (reference sequence).

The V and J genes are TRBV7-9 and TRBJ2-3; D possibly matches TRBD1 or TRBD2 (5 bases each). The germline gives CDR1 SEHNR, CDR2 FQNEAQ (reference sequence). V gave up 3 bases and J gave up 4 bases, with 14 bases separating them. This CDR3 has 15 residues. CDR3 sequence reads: CASSLGVSWADTQYF. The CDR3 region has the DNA TGTGCCAGCAGCTTGGGGGTTAGCTGGGCAGATACGCAGTATTTT. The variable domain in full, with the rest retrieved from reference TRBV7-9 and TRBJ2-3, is DTGVSQNPRHKITKRGQNVTFRCDPISEHNRLYWYRQTLGQGPEFLTYFQNEAQLEKSRLLSDRFSAERPKGSFSTLEIQRTEQGDSAMYLCASSLGVSWADTQYFGPGTRLTVL.

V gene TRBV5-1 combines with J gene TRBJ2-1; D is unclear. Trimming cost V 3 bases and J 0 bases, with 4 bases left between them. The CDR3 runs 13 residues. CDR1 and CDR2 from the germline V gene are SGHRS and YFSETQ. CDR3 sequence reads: CASSSSSYNEQFF. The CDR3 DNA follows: TGCGCCAGCAGCTCGAGCTCCTACAATGAGCAGTTCTTC.